Listed here is a single T cell receptor (beta chain). Its antigen is unidentified. The entry originates in a study of cytomegalovirus exposure and HLA in healthy donors. Study-wide findings and caveats: Specificity of a few CMV-associated chains for CMV antigens was verified in vitro. Rarity characterized most TCR sequences, yet some public TCRs appeared in many donors. It was found in a later analysis that first-cohort TCR clusters tended to co-occur in the 130 or so validation repertoires.

Profiling relied on immunoSEQ multiplex PCR, and the TCRdb table lists in-frame clones only, not all of them. Here the sample spans a few hundred thousand clones, approximately 84% being singletons. Among the roughly 120 subjects of the validation cohort, separate from the approximately 670-subject first cohort, were the donors. Sequencing was performed on PBMCs. This sequence was found in a man between 18 and 35 years old in good health and CMV-seropositive.

In DNA, the CDR3 is TGCAGCGTTCATCCGGGGCCGGGCTACGAGCAGTACTTC. It is translated as CSVHPGPGYEQYF. The rearrangement links TRBV29-1 to TRBJ2-7; D possibly uses TRBD1 or TRBD2 (5 bases each). This CDR3 is 13 amino acids long. V lost 5 bases, J lost 3 bases, and 14 bases lay in between. Germline V gene sequence: CDR1 SQVTM, CDR2 ANQGSEA.